This T cell receptor (beta chain) was obtained from a study of cytomegalovirus exposure and HLA in healthy donors. Amplification used 60 Vbeta primers and 13 Jbeta primers. Profiled with immunoSEQ multiplex PCR; TCRdb holds only in-frame clones, not every one. The sample lists approximately 73,000 clones; over 70% were seen once. Trimming cost V 1 base and J 8 bases, with 14 bases left between them. The CDR3 loop spans 14 amino acids. Germline CDR1 is LNHNV and CDR2 is YYDKDF (reference sequence). This TCR came from a man between 65 and 85 years old in good health and CMV-seronegative. Specimen: PBMCs. The gene calls are TRBV15 and TRBJ1-2, with D possibly matching TRBD1 (5 bases). This CDR3 reads CATSRVEGTGGYTF. For the CDR3, the DNA is TGTGCCACCAGCAGAGTTGAGGGGACTGGCGGCTACACCTTC.